A single sample is the source of the 19 T cell receptor beta chains below, sequenced in a study of blood T cell repertoires in COVID-19 (dated by TCRdb to about 2020). The library came from the immunoSEQ multiplex PCR assay. In its TCRdb copy, this immuneACCESS table keeps in-frame sequences only and misses some clones. Where compared with another copy, unresolved V genes explain less than half of these, and the others have no known cause. For this sample there are fewer than 35,000 clones; roughly nine tenths appear just once. The top ten clones comprise 4% to 5.5% of the sample. Sequencing was carried out using peripheral blood. These receptors all come from a man aged 65-85 years with active COVID-19.

This clone was seen a handful of times. The CDR3 DNA follows: TGTGCCAGCAGCCCTAAGCCTTTTGGCGAGCAGTACTTC. Its translation is CASSPKPFGEQYF. This chain connects TRBV3-1 (or the pseudogene TRBV3-2) to TRBJ2-7, with unresolved D. Trimming cost V 4 bases and J 6 bases, with 13 bases left between them. This CDR3 is built from 13 residues. Germline V CDR1 and CDR2: LGHDT, YNNKEL (reference sequence).

The chain couples TRBV28 to TRBJ2-4; 8 bases line up with TRBD1. J gave up 6 bases and V 5 bases, and 6 bases lay outside the gene matches. CDR1 and CDR2 from the germline V gene are MDHEN and SYDVKM. This CDR3 is 14 amino acids long. CDR3 in amino acids: CASSRPGQANIQYF. CDR3 coding DNA: TGTGCCAGCAGTCGACCGGGACAGGCAAACATTCAGTACTTC.

This chain uses TRBV5-1 with TRBJ2-2, with D possibly TRBD1 on 5 matching bases. The CDR3 has 16 amino acids. V dropped 0 bases and J dropped 2 bases, with 11 bases sitting between them. CDR1 is SGHRS and CDR2 is YFSETQ in the germline V gene. CDR3 in DNA: TGCGCCAGCAGCTTGGGACAGACCCATAACACCGGGGAGCTGTTTTTT. This gives the protein CASSLGQTHNTGELFF.

This chain uses TRBV27 with TRBJ1-1; the match to TRBD1 covers 7 bases. Trimming removed 4 bases from V and 4 bases from J; junction bases left unmatched: 6. Germline V gene lookup returns CDR1 MNHEY and CDR2 SMNVEV (reference sequence). The CDR3 is 14 amino acids. CDR3 nucleotide sequence: TGTGCCAGCAGTTCAGACAGGGAGAGCACTGAAGCTTTCTTT. Its translation is CASSSDRESTEAFF.

The V call is TRBV7-2, the J call TRBJ2-1, with D maybe TRBD1 (6 bases). This CDR3 region has 15 residues. Trimming took off 2 bases at V and 0 bases at J, with 8 bases between the two ends. Germline-derived CDR1 and CDR2 are SGHTA and FQGNSA. CDR3 nucleotide sequence: TGTGCCAGCAGCTTATGGGGGCTCTCCTACAATGAGCAGTTCTTC. This codes for CASSLWGLSYNEQFF.

CDR3 in amino acids: CASSPPGGYEQYF. For the CDR3, the DNA is TGTGCCAGCAGTCCTCCGGGAGGGTACGAGCAGTACTTC. The chain is built from TRBV7-9 and TRBJ2-7; the match to TRBD2 covers 8 bases. V shed 6 bases and J 4 bases; nucleotides not matched to a gene: 5. Germline V CDR1 and CDR2: SEHNR, FQNEAQ (reference sequence). The CDR3 spans 13 residues.

The CDR3 bases are TGTGCCAGTAGTACCCCAGGGGGCCAAGAGACCCAGTACTTC. Translation: CASSTPGGQETQYF. The gene calls are TRBV19 and TRBJ2-5, with 7 bases lining up with TRBD1. Looked up from germline, CDR1 is LNHDA and CDR2 is SQIVND (reference sequence). The CDR3 consists of 14 residues. The trim removed 4 bases at V and 1 base at J, leaving 3 bases unmatched.

The chain joins TRBV2 to TRBJ2-1; D possibly corresponds to TRBD2 (5 bases). The ends were cut back, 5 bases at V and 3 bases at J, with 8 bases in the middle. This CDR3 contains 13 residues. Germline V gives CDR1 SNHLY, CDR2 FYNNEI. The CDR3 nucleotides are TGTGCCAGCAGTCGGGAACACTACAATGAGCAGTTCTTC. Translated: CASSREHYNEQFF. The full variable domain, its missing parts supplied by reference TRBV2 and TRBJ2-1, is EPEVTQTPSHQVTQMGQEVILRCVPISNHLYFYWYRQILGQKVEFLVSFYNNEISEKSEIFDDQFSVERPDGSNFTLKIRSTKLEDSAMYFCASSREHYNEQFFGPGTRLTVL.

This sequence joins TRBV9 and TRBJ2-5; 14 bases align to TRBD2. CDR1 is SGDLS and CDR2 is YYNGEE in the germline V gene. Losses at the gene ends were 2 bases for V and 5 bases for J; bases not matched to a gene: 2. This CDR3 is 15 amino acids long. The CDR3 region is CASSVGLAGAETQYF. The CDR3 DNA reads as TGTGCCAGCAGCGTGGGACTAGCGGGGGCTGAGACCCAGTACTTC.

V usage is TRBV5-1 and J usage is TRBJ1-5, with TRBD1 matching over 9 bases. J lost 6 bases, V lost 3 bases, and 4 bases had no gene match. The length of the CDR3 is 14 residues. The germline V gene encodes CDR1 SGHRS and CDR2 YFSETQ. The CDR3 DNA is TGCGCCAGCAGCTCCACAGGGGGCGGTCAGCCCCAGCATTTT. Protein product: CASSSTGGGQPQHF.

The genes are TRBV10-3 and TRBJ2-7, with 9 bases lining up with TRBD1. V shed 0 bases, J shed 0 bases, and the junction held 3 bases outside the gene matches. The germline V gene encodes CDR1 ENHRY and CDR2 SYGVKD. The CDR3 covers 16 residues. Here the CDR3 reads CAISESTGGYSYEQYF. The CDR3 coding sequence is TGTGCCATCAGTGAGTCGACAGGGGGGTACTCCTACGAGCAGTACTTC.

This clone turned up a few times. J is TRBJ1-1 and V is TRBV4-3, with unresolved D. In germline, CDR1 is LGHNA, CDR2 YSLEER. The CDR3 has 15 amino acids. The V gene lost 1 base and the J gene lost 0 bases, with 9 bases spanning the gap. The CDR3 reads CASSQGVALNTEAFF. The CDR3, as DNA: TGCGCCAGCAGCCAAGGGGTAGCGTTGAACACTGAAGCTTTCTTT.

This rearrangement joins TRBV5-5 to TRBJ2-3; the D gene is possibly TRBD1 (6 bases). The germline gives CDR1 SGHKS, CDR2 YYEKEE (reference sequence). The CDR3 loop spans 15 amino acids. V lost 3 bases and J 0 bases, leaving 11 bases between the germline ends. DNA of the CDR3: TGTGCCAGCAGCTACGGCGACAGGAGCACAGATACGCAGTATTTT. Amino acid sequence: CASSYGDRSTDTQYF.

This sequence joins TRBV3-1 (or the pseudogene TRBV3-2) and TRBJ2-7; D perhaps matches TRBD1 (5 bases). Trimming took 6 bases from V and 2 from J, leaving 17 bases between them. The CDR3 is 15 amino acids. Germline V lookup: CDR1 LGHDT, CDR2 YNNKEL (reference sequence). Written as DNA, the CDR3 is TGTGCCAGCAGACGGTCACGAGACAGTACCTACGAGCAGTACTTC. It yields the protein CASRRSRDSTYEQYF.

This clone was found a few times. V gene TRBV10-3 combines with J gene TRBJ2-1, with 7 bases aligning to TRBD1. In germline, CDR1 is ENHRY, CDR2 SYGVKD. J lost 0 bases, V lost 3 bases, and 2 bases had no gene match. This CDR3 region has 15 residues. CDR3 coding DNA: TGTGCCATCAGTGACCGGGACAGCTCCTACAATGAGCAGTTCTTC. Its protein product is CAISDRDSSYNEQFF.

V and J are TRBV7-9 and TRBJ1-3; D is ambiguous. Germline V gene data show CDR1 as SEHNR and CDR2 as FQNEAQ (reference sequence). The CDR3 totals 13 residues. V lost 6 bases and J 4 bases, leaving 10 bases between the germline ends. The CDR3 spells CASSHRSGNTIYF. The CDR3 DNA reads as TGTGCCAGCAGTCATAGATCCGGAAACACCATATATTTT.

The V call is TRBV7-2, the J call TRBJ2-1, with 11 nucleotides matching TRBD2. With V trimmed by 5 bases and J by 8 bases, 8 bases remained unmatched. The CDR3 loop spans 15 amino acids. The V gene's germline CDR1 is SGHTA and CDR2 FQGNSA. CDR3 nucleotide sequence: TGTGCCAGCAGCACGACTAGCGGGGTCATCGATGAGCAGTTCTTC. Its protein is CASSTTSGVIDEQFF.

This chain connects TRBV7-3 to TRBJ2-1; 16 bases map to TRBD2. Germline CDR1 and CDR2: SGHTA and FQGTGA. This CDR3 is built from 15 residues. J lost 11 bases, V lost 5 bases, and 6 bases had no gene match. The CDR3 DNA reads TGTGCCAGCAGCCTCGGGACTAGCGGGGGGGCCCAGCAGTTCTTC. Protein: CASSLGTSGGAQQFF.

The rearrangement uses TRBV12-3 or TRBV12-4 and TRBJ2-7; D is uncertain. Trimming shortened V by 5 bases and J by 2 bases, and 7 bases separated the two germline ends. This CDR3 contains 12 residues. The CDR3 DNA follows: TGTGCCAGCAGTCTGACACCCTACGAGCAGTACTTC. Its translation: CASSLTPYEQYF.